A single sample is the source of the 3 T cell receptor beta chains below, sequenced in a study of T cells after yellow fever vaccination. One entry per CDR3 protein results from TCRdb running MiXCR on the 5' RACE reads. Altogether approximately 550,000 distinct CDR3 sequences are present, about a fifth being singletons, with the ten largest covering around 15%. The material sequenced was PBMCs, taken 15 days after the yellow fever booster vaccination. All receptors derive from a man younger than 45 who received the YFV17D yellow fever vaccine.

V gene TRBV2 combines with J gene TRBJ2-7; D is ambiguous. CDR1 and CDR2 (germline): SNHLY, FYNNEI. Trimming removed 6 bases from V and 3 bases from J, with 12 bases in between. This CDR3 spans 13 amino acids. CDR3 coding DNA: TGTGCCAGCAGACTCCCTTGGGGCTACGAGCAGTACTTC. The encoded protein is CASRLPWGYEQYF.

This chain uses TRBV20-1 with TRBJ2-7; D remains ambiguous. Germline CDR1 reads DFQATT; CDR2 reads SNEGSKA (reference sequence). The CDR3 runs 11 residues. V lost 1 base, J lost 8 bases, and 9 bases lay in between. The CDR3 protein is CSARGDWKQYF. The CDR3 nucleotides read TGCAGTGCTAGAGGGGATTGGAAGCAGTACTTC.

This clonotype was seen a handful of times. The CDR3 nucleotides are TGTGCCAGCAGCTCGCACGCCAGGGGCAGCAATCAGCCCCAGCATTTT. This gives the protein CASSSHARGSNQPQHF. The chain links TRBV7-2 to TRBJ1-5, with D possibly being TRBD1 (6 bases). Germline V gives CDR1 SGHTA, CDR2 FQGNSA. V was cut by 4 bases and J by 1 base, with 14 bases left in between. This CDR3 comprises 16 residues.